These 21 T cell receptor beta chains share one sample of origin, sequenced in a study of patients and donors after allogeneic stem cell transplantation (dated by TCRdb to the early 2020s). Libraries were constructed by RT-PCR. The instrument was a NextSeq 550. Using fastp trimming at Q25 and MiXCR clonotype assembly, TCRdb reanalyzed the public sequencing data and kept in-frame beta chains. Every CDR3 protein is listed once, alongside the most common genes and DNA of its rows. In this sample the table shows fewer than 200,000 distinct CDR3 sequences, 30% of which occur a single time. The top ten clones comprise approximately 3% of the sample. The sequenced material came from blood, either unsorted or a sorted T cell fraction (not recorded which). All receptors derive from a human donor who was either an allogeneic HSCT recipient or a stem cell or donor lymphocyte infusion donor (not recorded which). It is not recorded whose cells these are; they may come from a transplant donor.

In its sample, this clonotype was seen a few times. The rearrangement uses TRBV6-1 and TRBJ1-1; weak D call: TRBD1 (5 bases). The CDR3 loop spans 17 amino acids. V was cut by 6 bases and J by 0 bases, with 20 bases left in between. From germline, CDR1 is MNHNS and CDR2 SASEGT. The DNA of the CDR3 is TGTGCCAGCAGGAGGGACCGGCCCAACCAAATGAACACTGAAGCTTTCTTT. Translated, it gives CASRRDRPNQMNTEAFF.

The chain recombines TRBV4-2 with TRBJ2-1; 7 bases agree with TRBD2. The V gene end was trimmed by 5 bases and the J gene end by 2 bases; junction bases not matched to a gene: 6. CDR3 size: 15 residues. Germline lookup yields CDR1 LGHNA and CDR2 YNFKEQ. The CDR3 spells CASSDLAATYNEQFF. The CDR3 DNA reads TGTGCCAGCAGCGACCTAGCGGCCACCTACAATGAGCAGTTCTTC.

This chain connects TRBV5-1 to TRBJ2-2; D remains ambiguous. The V end was cut by 2 bases, the J end by 4 bases, with 6 bases between. Germline-derived CDR1 and CDR2 are SGHRS and YFSETQ. This CDR3 contains 13 residues. CDR3 DNA sequence: TGCGCCAGCAGCTTATCAGCCACCGGGGAGCTGTTTTTT. It yields the protein CASSLSATGELFF.

V usage is TRBV29-1 and J usage is TRBJ2-5; 7 nucleotides agree with TRBD1. The CDR3 runs 14 residues. Trimming cost V 5 bases and J 1 base; bases outside gene matches: 7. Germline CDR1 is SQVTM and CDR2 is ANQGSEA. As DNA, the CDR3 is TGCAGCGTTCCTGACAGGGCGACCCAAGAGACCCAGTACTTC. Amino acids: CSVPDRATQETQYF.

The chain couples TRBV6-5 to TRBJ1-2, with TRBD1 matching over 9 bases. The trim removed 8 bases at V and 3 bases at J, leaving 10 bases unmatched. There are 15 residues in the CDR3. Looked up from germline, CDR1 is MNHEY and CDR2 is SVGAGI. CDR3 protein: CASGEDRQGDYGYTF. As DNA, the CDR3 is TGTGCCAGCGGAGAGGATAGACAGGGGGACTATGGCTACACCTTC.

This clonotype was counted a few times. The V call is TRBV12-3 or TRBV12-4, the J call TRBJ1-5; 7 bases line up with TRBD1. The CDR3 runs 14 residues. V lost 4 bases, J lost 4 bases, and 4 bases stayed unmatched. CDR3 protein: CASSSPTGNQPQHF. Written as DNA, the CDR3 is TGTGCCAGCAGTTCGCCGACAGGGAATCAGCCCCAGCATTTT.

V is TRBV30 and J is TRBJ1-1; perhaps TRBD1 as D (5 bases). The V end was cut by 3 bases, the J end by 6 bases, with 17 bases between. This CDR3 contains 14 residues. From germline, CDR1 is GTSNPN and CDR2 SVGIG (reference sequence). The CDR3 here is CAWRYGGESAEAFF. The CDR3 DNA reads as TGTGCCTGGAGATACGGGGGGGAGAGCGCTGAAGCTTTCTTT.

This clonotype has more than one count but fewer than ten. At one end, the junction sequence differs from germline, possibly due to a read error. The chain recombines TRBV4-3 with TRBJ2-2; 9 bases are a match to TRBD1. Germline V gene data show CDR1 as LGHNA and CDR2 as YSLEER. CDR3 length equals 17 residues. Here the CDR3 DNA reads TGCGCCAGCAGCCATGGTACCGGGACAGGGAACGCCGGGGAGCTGTTTTTT. This sequence encodes CASSHGTGTGNAGELFF.

This clonotype has a single count. The V gene is TRBV29-1, the J gene TRBJ2-1, with TRBD2 matching over 9 bases. Germline V lookup: CDR1 SQVTM, CDR2 ANQGSEA. V dropped 0 bases and J dropped 9; count of bases not matched to a gene: 12. This CDR3 has 16 amino acids. DNA for the CDR3: TGCAGCGTTGAAGATGGAGGCGGGAGGGCCTTAGTTGAGCAGTTCTTC. Protein product: CSVEDGGGRALVEQFF.

This clonotype has only a few counts. The genes are TRBV20-1 and TRBJ1-4; D might be TRBD1 (6 bases). This CDR3 is 13 amino acids long. Per germline, CDR1 DFQATT and CDR2 SNEGSKA (reference sequence). Deletions cut 5 bases from V and 2 bases from J, with 9 bases between. Here the CDR3 reads CSAPQGTNEKLFF. The DNA for the CDR3 is TGCAGTGCTCCTCAGGGGACTAATGAAAAACTGTTTTTT.

This clonotype was picked up a small number of times. The V gene is TRBV5-1, the J gene TRBJ1-1; D unclear. The CDR3 spans 13 residues. Deletions cut 6 bases from V and 0 bases from J, with 9 bases between. CDR1 is SGHRS, CDR2 YFSETQ, per germline. This chain's CDR3 is CASNPDMNTEAFF. DNA for the CDR3: TGCGCCAGCAACCCGGATATGAACACTGAAGCTTTCTTT. Full variable domain (remainder filled in from reference TRBV5-1 and TRBJ1-1): KAGVTQTPRYLIKTRGQQVTLSCSPISGHRSVSWYQQTPGQGLQFLFEYFSETQRNKGNFPGRFSGRQFSNSRSEMNVSTLELGDSALYLCASNPDMNTEAFFGQGTRLTVV.

This clonotype was seen ten or more times. CDR3 nucleotide sequence: TGTGCCAGCCGAGAGGGGGAGACCCAGTACTTC. This codes for CASREGETQYF. V usage is TRBV27 and J usage is TRBJ2-5; D may match TRBD1 or TRBD2 (5 bases each). CDR1 is MNHEY, CDR2 SMNVEV, per germline (reference sequence). CDR3 length: 11 amino acids. The ends were cut back, 8 bases at V and 5 bases at J, with 9 bases in the middle.

The chain employs TRBV20-1 and TRBJ2-1; D is ambiguous. This CDR3 is built from 17 residues. Germline CDR1 is DFQATT and CDR2 is SNEGSKA (reference sequence). Deletions cut 5 bases from V and 0 bases from J, with 20 bases between. CDR3 nucleotide sequence: TGCAGTGCTCCCCTCCGTGAGTTGAAGAGCTCCTACAATGAGCAGTTCTTC. This codes for CSAPLRELKSSYNEQFF.

The chain employs TRBV10-3 and TRBJ2-7; maybe TRBD2 (6 bases). From germline, CDR1 is ENHRY and CDR2 SYGVKD. The CDR3 is made up of 12 amino acids. Trimming pared 6 bases from V and 7 bases from J, leaving 13 bases between. The CDR3 here is CAIRVLGGEQYF. The DNA for the CDR3 is TGTGCCATCAGGGTACTCGGAGGGGAGCAGTACTTC.

This clonotype was seen at least ten times. The chain employs TRBV9 and TRBJ2-7, with a possible D match to TRBD2 (6 bases). CDR1 SGDLS and CDR2 YYNGEE come from the germline V gene. V gave up 0 bases and J gave up 5 bases, with 9 bases separating them. This CDR3 has 13 amino acids. CDR3 region: CASSVGRRDEQYF. DNA for the CDR3: TGTGCCAGCAGCGTAGGAAGGAGGGACGAGCAGTACTTC.

The CDR3 sequence is CSAIDRDSYEQYF. The CDR3 bases are TGCAGTGCTATAGACAGGGATTCCTACGAGCAGTACTTC. The V call is TRBV20-1, the J call TRBJ2-7; 7 nucleotides match TRBD1. Germline V lookup: CDR1 DFQATT, CDR2 SNEGSKA (reference sequence). With 4 bases clipped from V and 1 base from J, the junction kept 4 bases outside the gene matches. CDR3 length equals 13 residues.

This clonotype was found many times. V gene TRBV29-1 combines with J gene TRBJ1-2; D not certain. CDR1 is SQVTM and CDR2 is ANQGSEA in the germline V gene. This CDR3 is 10 amino acids long. V was cut by 4 bases and J by 7 bases, with 7 bases left in between. The CDR3 region has the DNA TGCAGCGTTGGAGTCGGTGGCTACACCTTC. As protein: CSVGVGGYTF.

The chain combines TRBV7-9 with TRBJ2-7; TRBD2 matches at 9 bases. The V gene's germline CDR1 is SEHNR and CDR2 FQNEAQ (reference sequence). With 10 bases clipped from V and 2 bases from J, the junction kept 9 bases outside the gene matches. The CDR3 covers 14 residues. As DNA, the CDR3 is TGTGCCACCGAGACTAGCGGAGCCCCCTACGAGCAGTACTTC. Protein sequence: CATETSGAPYEQYF.

This clonotype has more than one count but fewer than ten. V is TRBV7-9 and J is TRBJ2-7; 9 bases map to TRBD1. This CDR3 region has 15 residues. The J segment lost 2 bases and the V segment lost 2 bases, leaving 4 bases of the junction unmatched. CDR1 is SEHNR, CDR2 FQNEAQ, per germline (reference sequence). DNA of the CDR3: TGTGCCAGCAGCTTAATGGGACAGGGCCCCTACGAGCAGTACTTC. Its translation is CASSLMGQGPYEQYF.

The chain employs TRBV28 and TRBJ1-5; 8 nucleotides agree with TRBD1. This CDR3 region has 17 residues. The ends lost 4 bases at V and 1 base at J; junction bases unmatched: 9. Per the germline V gene, CDR1 is MDHEN and CDR2 is SYDVKM. This CDR3 is CASSYDRTGLSNQPQHF. For the CDR3, the DNA is TGTGCCAGCAGTTACGATCGGACAGGGTTAAGCAATCAGCCCCAGCATTTT. Filled out from reference TRBV28 and TRBJ1-5, the complete variable domain reads DVKVTQSSRYLVKRTGEKVFLECVQDMDHENMFWYRQDPGLGLRLIYFSYDVKMKEKGDIPEGYSVSREKKERFSLILESASTNQTSMYLCASSYDRTGLSNQPQHFGDGTRLSIL.

The gene calls are TRBV5-1 and TRBJ2-1, with TRBD1 identical over 8 bases. There are 16 residues in the CDR3. Germline CDR1 reads SGHRS; CDR2 reads YFSETQ. J gave up 0 bases and V 4 bases, and 6 bases lay outside the gene matches. CDR3 sequence: CASSGGQGSSYNEQFF. Here the CDR3 DNA reads TGCGCCAGCAGCGGAGGACAGGGCAGCTCCTACAATGAGCAGTTCTTC. The variable domain in full, completed from reference TRBV5-1 and TRBJ2-1, reads KAGVTQTPRYLIKTRGQQVTLSCSPISGHRSVSWYQQTPGQGLQFLFEYFSETQRNKGNFPGRFSGRQFSNSRSEMNVSTLELGDSALYLCASSGGQGSSYNEQFFGPGTRLTVL.